The source of this T cell receptor (beta chain) is a study of shared clonotypes between healthy human individuals. Whole-study results and caveats: Shared clonotypes: roughly 4.5% naive CD4, roughly 4% naive CD8, under 2.5% memory CD4, 0.4% memory CD8.

This was a deep-level run. Clones were sequenced by immunoSEQ multiplex PCR, and TCRdb holds only the in-frame ones, with some missing. The data hold 600,000 or so clones, with about 98% observed a single time. As defined, naive CD8 cells were CD45RO-negative and positively selected for CCR7, with terminally differentiated effector memory CD45RA+ cells excluded. Looked up from germline, CDR1 is SGHRS and CDR2 is YFSETQ. V was cut by 0 bases and J by 0 bases, with 7 bases left in between. The CDR3 runs 14 residues. Remarks on this clone: Its antigen is currently unknown. Different DNA sequences within this sample yield the same CDR3.

The chain has TRBV5-1 and TRBJ2-7, with D possibly TRBD2 on 6 matching bases. The sequence was obtained from a man between 25 and 39 years old in good health. Sequencing was performed on naive CD8+ T cells sorted from blood. The CDR3 is CASSLGDSSYEQYF. CDR3 bases: TGCGCCAGCAGCTTGGGGGACTCCTCCTACGAGCAGTACTTC.